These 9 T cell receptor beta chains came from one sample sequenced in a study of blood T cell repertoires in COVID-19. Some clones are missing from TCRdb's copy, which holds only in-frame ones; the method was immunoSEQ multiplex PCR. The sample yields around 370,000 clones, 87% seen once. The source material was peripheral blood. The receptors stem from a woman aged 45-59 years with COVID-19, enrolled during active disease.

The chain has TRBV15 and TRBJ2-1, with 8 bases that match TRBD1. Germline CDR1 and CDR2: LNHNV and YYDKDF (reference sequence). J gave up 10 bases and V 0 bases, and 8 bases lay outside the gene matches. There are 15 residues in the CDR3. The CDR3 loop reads CATSRDFGTGLEQFF. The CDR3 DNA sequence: TGTGCCACCAGCAGAGACTTTGGGACAGGTTTGGAGCAGTTCTTC.

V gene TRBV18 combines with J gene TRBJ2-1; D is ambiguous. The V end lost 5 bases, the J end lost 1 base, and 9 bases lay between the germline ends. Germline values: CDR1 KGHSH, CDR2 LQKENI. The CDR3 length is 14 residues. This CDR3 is CASSMWQSYNEQFF. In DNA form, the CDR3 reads TGTGCCAGCTCAATGTGGCAGTCCTACAATGAGCAGTTCTTC.

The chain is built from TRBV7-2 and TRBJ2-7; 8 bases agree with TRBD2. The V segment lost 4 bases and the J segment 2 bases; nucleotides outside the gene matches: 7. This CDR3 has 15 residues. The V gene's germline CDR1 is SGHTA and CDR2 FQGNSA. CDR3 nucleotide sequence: TGTGCCAGCAGCTATATACCGGGACTAGCCTACGAGCAGTACTTC. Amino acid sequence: CASSYIPGLAYEQYF. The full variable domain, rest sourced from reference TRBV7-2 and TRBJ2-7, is GAGVSQSPSNKVTEKGKDVELRCDPISGHTALYWYRQSLGQGLEFLIYFQGNSAPDKSGLPSDRFSAERTGGSVSTLTIQRTQQEDSAVYLCASSYIPGLAYEQYFGPGTRLTVT.

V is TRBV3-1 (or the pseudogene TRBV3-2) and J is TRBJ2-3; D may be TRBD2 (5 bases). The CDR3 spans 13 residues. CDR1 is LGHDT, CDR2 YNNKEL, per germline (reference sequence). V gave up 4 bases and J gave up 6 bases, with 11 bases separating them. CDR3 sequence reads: CASSLLRGDTQYF. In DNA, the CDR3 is TGTGCCAGCAGCCTCCTTCGAGGGGATACGCAGTATTTT.

The chain's CDR3 is CASSHPAGTGNTIYF. CDR3 in DNA: TGTGCCAGCAGCCACCCGGCGGGTACTGGAAACACCATATATTTT. The chain combines TRBV7-2 with TRBJ1-3, with D uncertain. The CDR3 is 15 residues long. The V gene's germline CDR1 is SGHTA and CDR2 FQGNSA. Between the trimmed V and J ends, which lost 5 bases and 2 bases, there was a span of 13 bases. Supplemented by reference TRBV7-2 and TRBJ1-3, the full variable domain reads GAGVSQSPSNKVTEKGKDVELRCDPISGHTALYWYRQSLGQGLEFLIYFQGNSAPDKSGLPSDRFSAERTGGSVSTLTIQRTQQEDSAVYLCASSHPAGTGNTIYFGEGSWLTVV.

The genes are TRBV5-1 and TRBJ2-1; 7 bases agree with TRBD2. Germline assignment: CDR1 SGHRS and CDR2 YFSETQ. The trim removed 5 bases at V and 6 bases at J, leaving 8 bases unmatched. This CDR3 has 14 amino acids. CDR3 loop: CASSPSGSANEQFF. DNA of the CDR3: TGCGCCAGCAGTCCTAGCGGCAGCGCCAATGAGCAGTTCTTC.

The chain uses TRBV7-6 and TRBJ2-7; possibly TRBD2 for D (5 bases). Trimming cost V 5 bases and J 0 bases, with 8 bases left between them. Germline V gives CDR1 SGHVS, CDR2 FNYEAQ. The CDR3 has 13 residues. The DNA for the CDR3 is TGTGCCAGCAGCAGAGGGAGCTCCTACGAGCAGTACTTC. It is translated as CASSRGSSYEQYF. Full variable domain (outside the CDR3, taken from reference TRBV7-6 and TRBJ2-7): GAGVSQSPRYKVTKRGQDVALRCDPISGHVSLYWYRQALGQGPEFLTYFNYEAQQDKSGLPNDRFSAERPEGSISTLTIQRTEQRDSAMYRCASSRGSSYEQYFGPGTRLTVT.

CDR3 sequence reads: CASSFAGENQPQHF. In DNA form, the CDR3 reads TGTGCCAGCAGTTTTGCAGGGGAGAATCAGCCCCAGCATTTT. The chain employs TRBV27 and TRBJ1-5, with a possible D match to TRBD1 (6 bases). Trimming removed 3 bases at V and 4 bases at J, with 10 bases between. Germline V gene sequence: CDR1 MNHEY, CDR2 SMNVEV (reference sequence). This CDR3 is built from 14 residues.

CDR3 sequence (DNA): TGTGCCAGCAGCTTATCCCCTCCGGGCAGGGTGACCGGGGAGCTGTTTTTT. It codes for CASSLSPPGRVTGELFF. The chain combines TRBV11-3 with TRBJ2-2; TRBD1 is a possible D gene (5 bases). The CDR3 runs 17 residues. From germline, CDR1 is SGHNT and CDR2 YENEEA. V shed 2 bases and J shed 5 bases, with 18 bases lying between them.